The next 21 T cell receptor beta chains were all read from a single sample in a study of early T cells in non-severe SARS-CoV-2 infection. TCRdb itself ran the 5' RACE reads through MiXCR, one entry per CDR3 protein. The table lists about 83,000 distinct CDR3 sequences, more than 13% of them singletons. Sequencing was performed on whole blood. These receptors all stem from an adult who was a healthcare worker with PCR-confirmed SARS-CoV-2 infection or an uninfected control (not recorded which).

This clonotype was counted many times. This chain links TRBV7-9 with TRBJ1-5; D remains unclear. Between the trimmed V and J ends, which lost 5 bases and 11 bases, there was a span of 16 bases. Germline V gives CDR1 SEHNR, CDR2 FQNEAQ (reference sequence). The CDR3 loop spans 13 amino acids. The CDR3 loop reads CASSAPPGVSQHF. Here the CDR3 DNA reads TGTGCCAGCAGCGCCCCACCCGGAGTGTCCCAGCATTTT.

This clonotype occurred a few times. The genes are TRBV12-3 or TRBV12-4 and TRBJ1-1, with 9 bases aligning to TRBD1. CDR3 length equals 15 residues. After removal of 5 bases from V and 1 base from J, the junction contained 5 bases not matched to a gene. CDR3 protein: CASSLGQGTNTEAFF. The DNA of the CDR3 is TGTGCCAGCAGTCTAGGACAGGGGACGAACACTGAAGCTTTCTTT.

The sample holds a few counts of this clonotype. The chain recombines TRBV7-9 with TRBJ2-7, with D hard to call. This CDR3 comprises 13 residues. CDR1 and CDR2 (germline): SEHNR, FQNEAQ (reference sequence). With 0 bases removed from V and 2 bases from J, the gap between germline ends came to 5 bases. The CDR3 DNA sequence: TGTGCCAGCAGCTTAGCGCTGGCCTACGAGCAGTACTTC. Translated: CASSLALAYEQYF.

This clonotype has a handful of counts. The chain couples TRBV4-2 to TRBJ1-2; 7 nucleotides match TRBD1. The CDR3 covers 15 residues. The V segment lost 0 bases and the J segment 8 bases; nucleotides outside the gene matches: 9. Germline-derived CDR1 and CDR2 are LGHNA and YNFKEQ. The CDR3 coding sequence is TGTGCCAGCAGCCAAGATCCAGAGGGGGCGGACGGCTACACCTTC. Its translation is CASSQDPEGADGYTF.

This clonotype was seen many times. The rearrangement uses TRBV29-1 and TRBJ1-1; TRBD1 matches 9 bases. The ends lost 6 bases at V and 7 bases at J; junction bases unmatched: 6. Germline values: CDR1 SQVTM, CDR2 ANQGSEA. There are 12 residues in the CDR3. CDR3 residues: CSVPGQGGEAFF. CDR3 sequence (DNA): TGCAGCGTCCCGGGACAGGGTGGTGAAGCTTTCTTT. Combining the CDR3 with reference TRBV29-1 and TRBJ1-1 gives the whole variable domain SAVISQKPSRDICQRGTSLTIQCQVDSQVTMMFWYRQQPGQSLTLIATANQGSEATYESGFVIDKFPISRPNLTFSTLTVSNMSPEDSSIYLCSVPGQGGEAFFGQGTRLTVV.

This clonotype was recorded a few times. The CDR3 sequence is CASSLQGGSDTQYF. The CDR3 bases are TGTGCCAGCAGCCTACAGGGGGGATCAGATACGCAGTATTTT. V gene TRBV27 combines with J gene TRBJ2-3; 8 bases map to TRBD1. Germline trimming cut 6 bases from V and 4 bases from J; bases unmatched to any gene: 6. This CDR3 is built from 14 residues. The germline V gene has CDR1 MNHEY and CDR2 SMNVEV (reference sequence).

The J gene is TRBJ2-7, the V gene TRBV19; 8 bases line up with TRBD1. The CDR3 loop spans 14 amino acids. Germline V CDR1 and CDR2: LNHDA, SQIVND (reference sequence). The V and J ends lost 5 bases and 2 bases, in that order; junction bases with no gene match: 5. The CDR3 DNA reads TGTGCCAGTAGTCCACCGGGACAGGCCTACGAGCAGTACTTC. Protein product: CASSPPGQAYEQYF.

This clonotype was counted between two and nine times. The chain links TRBV3-1 to TRBJ2-1; TRBD2 agrees at 16 bases. After removal of 8 bases from V and 3 bases from J, the junction contained 10 bases not matched to a gene. The V gene's germline CDR1 is LGHDT and CDR2 YNNKEL (reference sequence). CDR3 size: 18 residues. The CDR3 bases are TGTGCCAGCCGGCCGGGACTAGCGGGAGGGTCTCACTACAATGAGCAGTTCTTC. Its protein product is CASRPGLAGGSHYNEQFF.

The chain is built from TRBV5-1 and TRBJ2-1, with D uncertain. Trimming left V 4 bases short and J 0 bases short, with 11 bases between. The CDR3 is made up of 15 amino acids. CDR1 is SGHRS and CDR2 is YFSETQ in the germline V gene. The CDR3: CASSNSPDSYNEQFF. The CDR3 nucleotides read TGCGCCAGCAGCAACTCTCCGGACTCCTACAATGAGCAGTTCTTC.

The chain recombines TRBV6-1 with TRBJ1-2; weak D call: TRBD1 (6 bases). There are 14 residues in the CDR3. Trimming stripped 11 bases from V and 4 bases from J, with 20 bases between. Germline V gene lookup returns CDR1 MNHNS and CDR2 SASEGT. The chain's CDR3 is CAAKLVGGPYGYTF. Written as DNA, the CDR3 is TGTGCCGCTAAACTCGTGGGGGGCCCCTATGGCTACACCTTC.

The CDR3 nucleotides read TGTGCCAGCAGGCCTGGACTAGCGGGGTACTACGAGCAGTACTTC. It yields the protein CASRPGLAGYYEQYF. The rearrangement joins TRBV6-2 or TRBV6-3 to TRBJ2-7; TRBD2 aligns across 12 bases. The CDR3 consists of 15 residues. After removal of 6 bases from V and 3 bases from J, the junction contained 6 bases not matched to a gene. Per the germline V gene, CDR1 is MNHEY and CDR2 is SVGEGT.

This chain uses TRBV6-5 with TRBJ2-5; weak D call: TRBD1 (6 bases). The CDR3 has 13 residues. V was trimmed by 8 bases and J by 5 bases, leaving 15 bases between them. The V gene's germline CDR1 is MNHEY and CDR2 SVGAGI. The CDR3 spells CASRGHLGETQYF. CDR3 bases: TGTGCCAGCCGGGGACACCTGGGGGAGACCCAGTACTTC.

J is TRBJ2-7 and V is TRBV29-1; perhaps TRBD1 as D (6 bases). Trimming removed 3 bases from V and 4 bases from J, with 13 bases in between. From germline, CDR1 is SQVTM and CDR2 ANQGSEA. This CDR3 comprises 13 residues. This CDR3 reads CSVEAKDSYEQYF. The CDR3 DNA reads TGCAGCGTTGAGGCGAAGGACAGTTACGAGCAGTACTTC.

In this sample, this clonotype turned up a few times. J is TRBJ2-3 and V is TRBV4-2; the D gene is possibly TRBD2 (6 bases). Trimming left V 4 bases short and J 5 bases short, with 13 bases between. The CDR3 loop spans 14 amino acids. Germline lookup yields CDR1 LGHNA and CDR2 YNFKEQ. CDR3 amino acids: CASSRRETKDTQYF. The CDR3 nucleotides are TGTGCCAGCAGCCGCCGGGAGACCAAAGATACGCAGTATTTT.

This clonotype was counted at least ten times. The CDR3 sequence: CASSLVSREDHTGELFF. CDR3 sequence (DNA): TGTGCCAGCAGCTTAGTTTCGCGGGAGGATCACACCGGGGAGCTGTTTTTT. V and J are TRBV7-9 and TRBJ2-2; TRBD2 matches at 8 bases. The germline CDR1 and CDR2 sequences are SEHNR and FQNEAQ (reference sequence). The CDR3 length is 17 residues. After removal of 1 base from V and 3 bases from J, the junction contained 7 bases not matched to a gene.

This clonotype was observed a few times. The genes are TRBV18 and TRBJ2-2, with 11 nucleotides matching TRBD2. CDR3 size: 16 residues. Germline loops: CDR1 KGHSH, CDR2 LQKENI. Trimming took 1 base from V and 5 from J; bases not matched to a gene: 3. In DNA form, the CDR3 reads TGTGCCAGCTCACCACGGATAGCGGGAGGGACCGGGGAGCTGTTTTTT. It encodes CASSPRIAGGTGELFF.

This clonotype was seen ten or more times. This chain connects TRBV20-1 to TRBJ1-2, with D uncertain. The V end was cut by 0 bases, the J end by 5 bases, with 10 bases between. CDR1 is DFQATT and CDR2 is SNEGSKA in the germline V gene (reference sequence). This CDR3 is 13 amino acids long. The CDR3 coding sequence is TGCAGTGCTAGAGATAAGGGCAGTTATGGCTACACCTTC. It translates to CSARDKGSYGYTF.

This clonotype appeared many times. This chain links TRBV3-1 with TRBJ2-3; D assignment may be TRBD1 or TRBD2 (5 bases each). CDR1 and CDR2 (germline): LGHDT, YNNKEL (reference sequence). The V gene lost 4 bases and the J gene lost 0 bases, with 17 bases spanning the gap. This CDR3 spans 17 amino acids. CDR3 loop: CASSPARDGRSTDTQYF. The CDR3 DNA is TGTGCCAGCAGCCCCGCCAGGGACGGACGGAGCACAGATACGCAGTATTTT.

The rearrangement links TRBV12-5 to TRBJ1-2, with D maybe TRBD1 (5 bases). CDR1 is LGHNT and CDR2 is FRNRAP in the germline V gene. The CDR3 totals 15 residues. The germline V and J ends were trimmed by 0 bases and 8 bases, with 16 bases remaining between them. The CDR3 loop reads CASGLVIGHPKGYTF. DNA for the CDR3: TGTGCTAGTGGTTTGGTCATAGGACACCCTAAGGGCTACACCTTC.

This clonotype occurred many times. The chain combines TRBV7-9 with TRBJ2-2; D might be TRBD1 or TRBD2, each matching 5 bases. Trimming removed 5 bases from V and 1 base from J, with 14 bases in between. The CDR3 has 16 residues. Germline CDR1 SEHNR, CDR2 FQNEAQ (reference sequence). CDR3 nucleotides: TGTGCCAGCAGCGCCCGGGACCGAGAGAACACCGGGGAGCTGTTTTTT. Translated, it gives CASSARDRENTGELFF.

This clonotype was seen a handful of times. The genes are TRBV6-1 and TRBJ1-6; D is unclear. V was trimmed by 8 bases and J by 7 bases, leaving 15 bases between them. CDR1 and CDR2 (germline): MNHNS, SASEGT. The CDR3 totals 14 residues. CDR3 sequence: CASLTAGSNSPLHF. The CDR3 DNA reads as TGTGCCAGCCTGACGGCAGGCTCCAATTCACCCCTCCACTTT.